The rows below give T cell receptor beta chains drawn from one sample of a study of a mutant IDH1 vaccine in newly diagnosed glioma. Their antigen targets remain unknown. Libraries were prepared by immunoSEQ multiplex PCR; TCRdb keeps only in-frame clonotypes and omits some of them. The sample holds 40,000 or so clones; roughly 88% are singletons and the top ten take 1.7%. This sample comprised PBMCs, obtained from a glioma patient whose treatment included an IDH1 peptide vaccine. These receptors came from a man between 35 and 55 years old with glioma. The CDR3 runs from the conserved cysteine through the conserved F or W. The D gene is left open where the match is weak. For some rows the clone size is stated as once, few or many, or as a class when expanded; others skip it.

v_call	d_call	clone_size	j_call	cdr3_aa	cdr3_nt
TRBV4-2	TRBD1	-	TRBJ1-1	CASSPGTGGGGTEAFF	TGTGCCAGCAGCCCCGGGACAGGGGGCGGTGGCACTGAAGCTTTCTTT
TRBV25-1	TRBD1	-	TRBJ1-1	CASSGQGADTEAFF	TGTGCCAGCAGTGGACAGGGGGCGGACACTGAAGCTTTCTTT
TRBV5-1	TRBD2	once	TRBJ2-1	CASSLAGGRYNEQFF	TGCGCCAGCAGCTTGGCTGGCGGGAGATACAATGAGCAGTTCTTC
TRBV18	-	-	TRBJ1-4	CASSPRMNEKLFF	TGTGCCAGCTCACCACGGATGAATGAAAAACTGTTTTTT
TRBV27	-	-	TRBJ2-1	CASRGQNNEQFF	TGTGCCAGCAGAGGACAGAACAATGAGCAGTTCTTC
TRBV28	TRBD2	-	TRBJ2-7	CASSLTTRDSGSF	TGTGCCAGCAGTTTAACCACGCGAGATAGCGGGAGCTTC
TRBV7-6	-	-	TRBJ2-5	CASSFTETQYF	TGTGCCAGCAGCTTCACAGAGACCCAGTACTTC
TRBV4-1	TRBD2	-	TRBJ2-7	CASSPQTSGTYEQYF	TGCGCTAGCAGCCCTCAGACTAGCGGGACCTACGAGCAGTACTTC
TRBV7-9	-	-	TRBJ2-7	CASSSAIGSRGEQYF	TGTGCCAGCAGCTCGGCGATAGGTAGCCGGGGTGAGCAGTACTTC
TRBV5-1	-	-	TRBJ1-2	CASSPRGSYYGYTF	TGCGCCAGCAGCCCGCGCGGTTCGTACTATGGCTACACCTTC
TRBV7-2	TRBD2	-	TRBJ2-2	CASSLAGSGSTGELFF	TGTGCCAGCAGCTTAGCCGGTAGCGGGAGCACCGGGGAGCTGTTTTTT
TRBV6-5	-	-	TRBJ1-1	CASREGVLNTEAFF	TGTGCCAGCAGAGAGGGGGTGCTGAACACTGAAGCTTTCTTT
TRBV7-3	TRBD1	-	TRBJ2-7	CASSGAGTAVYEQYF	TGTGCCAGCAGCGGGGCCGGGACAGCAGTTTACGAGCAGTACTTC
TRBV27	-	-	TRBJ2-1	CASSFLLGGEQFF	TGTGCCAGCAGTTTTCTCCTCGGAGGCGAGCAGTTCTTC
TRBV11-2	-	once	TRBJ1-3	CASSLGGGGFSGNTIYF	TGTGCCAGCAGCTTAGGAGGGGGGGGATTCTCCGGAAACACCATATATTTT
TRBV19	TRBD1	-	TRBJ2-7	CASTPGTALQEQYF	TGTGCCAGTACCCCCGGGACAGCCCTCCAAGAGCAGTACTTC
TRBV21-1	-	-	TRBJ2-7	CASSKAVSSYEQYF	TGTGCCAGCAGCAAGGCAGTTAGCTCCTACGAGCAGTACTTC
TRBV6-4	TRBD1	-	TRBJ1-2	CASSEGAGGNEGYTF	TGTGCCAGCAGTGAAGGGGCAGGGGGCAACGAGGGCTACACCTTC
TRBV7-9	-	-	TRBJ1-4	CASSLGSGATNEKLFF	TGTGCCAGCAGCTTAGGTTCAGGAGCAACTAATGAAAAACTGTTTTTT
TRBV2	-	-	TRBJ2-1	CASSGEASSYNEQFF	TGTGCCAGCAGTGGGGAGGCGAGCTCCTACAATGAGCAGTTCTTC